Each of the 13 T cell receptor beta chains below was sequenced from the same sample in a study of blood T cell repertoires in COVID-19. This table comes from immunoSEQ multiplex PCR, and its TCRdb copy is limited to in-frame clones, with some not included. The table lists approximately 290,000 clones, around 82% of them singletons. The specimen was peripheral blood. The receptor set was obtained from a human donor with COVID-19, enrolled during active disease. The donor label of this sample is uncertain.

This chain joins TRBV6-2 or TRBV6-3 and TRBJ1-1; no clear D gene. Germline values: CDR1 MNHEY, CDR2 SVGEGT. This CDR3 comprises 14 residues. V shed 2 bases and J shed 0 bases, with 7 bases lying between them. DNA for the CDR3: TGTGCCAGCAGTTACGGCAGGTTGAACACTGAAGCTTTCTTT. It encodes CASSYGRLNTEAFF.

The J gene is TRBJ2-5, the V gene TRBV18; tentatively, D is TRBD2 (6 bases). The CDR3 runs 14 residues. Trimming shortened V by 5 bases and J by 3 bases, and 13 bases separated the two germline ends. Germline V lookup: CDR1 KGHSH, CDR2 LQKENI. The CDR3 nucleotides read TGTGCCAGCTCAAACGCGTGGGGGGAAGAGACCCAGTACTTC. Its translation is CASSNAWGEETQYF.

CDR3 in amino acids: CASSQQDRVASGEQFF. The CDR3 nucleotides read TGCGCCAGCAGCCAACAAGACAGGGTAGCTAGTGGTGAGCAGTTCTTC. This chain joins TRBV4-3 and TRBJ2-1; 7 positions match TRBD1. The V segment lost 2 bases and the J segment 9 bases; nucleotides outside the gene matches: 13. The germline V gene has CDR1 LGHNA and CDR2 YSLEER. The length of the CDR3 is 16 residues.

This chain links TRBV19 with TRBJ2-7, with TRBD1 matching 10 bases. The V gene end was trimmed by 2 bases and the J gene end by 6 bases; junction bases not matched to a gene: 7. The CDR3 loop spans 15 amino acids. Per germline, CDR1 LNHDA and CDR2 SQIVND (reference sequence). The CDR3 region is CASSIRFGQGGEQYF. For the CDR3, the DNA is TGTGCCAGTAGTATAAGGTTCGGACAGGGGGGCGAGCAGTACTTC.

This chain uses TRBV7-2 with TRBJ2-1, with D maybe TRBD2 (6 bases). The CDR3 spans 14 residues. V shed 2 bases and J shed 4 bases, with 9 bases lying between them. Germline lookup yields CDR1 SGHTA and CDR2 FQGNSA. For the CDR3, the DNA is TGTGCCAGCAGCTTACAACTAGCTTACAATGAGCAGTTCTTC. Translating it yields CASSLQLAYNEQFF.

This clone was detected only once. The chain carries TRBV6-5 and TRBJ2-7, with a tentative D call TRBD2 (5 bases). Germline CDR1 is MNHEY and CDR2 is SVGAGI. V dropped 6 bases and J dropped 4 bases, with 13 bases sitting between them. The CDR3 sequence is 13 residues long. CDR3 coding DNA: TGTGCCAGCAGGGCGAGCGGATCTTACGAGCAGTACTTC. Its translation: CASRASGSYEQYF.

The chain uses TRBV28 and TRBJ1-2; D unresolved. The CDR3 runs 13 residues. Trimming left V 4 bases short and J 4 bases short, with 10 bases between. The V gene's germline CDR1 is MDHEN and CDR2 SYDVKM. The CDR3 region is CASSSIDTYGYTF. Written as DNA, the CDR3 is TGTGCCAGCAGTTCAATTGACACCTATGGCTACACCTTC.

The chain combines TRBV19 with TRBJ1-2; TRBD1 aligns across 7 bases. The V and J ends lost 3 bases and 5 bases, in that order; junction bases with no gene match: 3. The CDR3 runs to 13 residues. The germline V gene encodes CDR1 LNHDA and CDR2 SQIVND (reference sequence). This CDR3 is CASSMGQRYGYTF. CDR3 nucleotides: TGTGCCAGTAGTATGGGACAGCGATATGGCTACACCTTC.

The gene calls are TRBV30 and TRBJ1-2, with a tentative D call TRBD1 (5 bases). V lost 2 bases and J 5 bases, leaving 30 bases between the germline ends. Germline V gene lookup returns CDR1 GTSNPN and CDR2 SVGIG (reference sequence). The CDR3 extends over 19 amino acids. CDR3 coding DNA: TGTGCCTGGAGTCTCCAACCCTACTTGACCTCAGGTGGGGGGTATGGCTACACCTTC. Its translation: CAWSLQPYLTSGGGYGYTF.

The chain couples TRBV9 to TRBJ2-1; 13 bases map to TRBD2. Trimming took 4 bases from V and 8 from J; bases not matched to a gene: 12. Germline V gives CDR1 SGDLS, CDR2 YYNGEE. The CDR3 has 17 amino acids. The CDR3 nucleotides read TGTGCCAGCAGCAAGACACGGACTAGCGGGAGAGCCTATGAGCAGTTCTTC. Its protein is CASSKTRTSGRAYEQFF.

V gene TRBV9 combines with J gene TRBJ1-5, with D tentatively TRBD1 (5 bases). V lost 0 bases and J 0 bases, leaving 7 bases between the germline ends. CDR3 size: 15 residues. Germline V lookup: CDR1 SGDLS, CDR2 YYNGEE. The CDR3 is CASSVDDSSNQPQHF. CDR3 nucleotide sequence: TGTGCCAGCAGCGTAGATGACAGTAGCAATCAGCCCCAGCATTTT.

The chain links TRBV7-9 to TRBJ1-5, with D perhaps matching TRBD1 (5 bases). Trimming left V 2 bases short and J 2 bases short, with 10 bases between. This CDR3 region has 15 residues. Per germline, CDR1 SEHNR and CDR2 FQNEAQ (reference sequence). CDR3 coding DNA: TGTGCCAGCAGCTTAAGACAGCCCCGCAATCAGCCCCAGCATTTT. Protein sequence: CASSLRQPRNQPQHF.

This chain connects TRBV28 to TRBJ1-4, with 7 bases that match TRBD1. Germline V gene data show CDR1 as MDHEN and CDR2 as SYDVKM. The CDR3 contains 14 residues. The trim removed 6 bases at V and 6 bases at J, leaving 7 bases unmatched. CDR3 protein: CASRSGGNDEKLFF. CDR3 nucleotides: TGTGCCAGCAGGTCAGGGGGGAATGATGAAAAACTGTTTTTT.